This TCR beta chain was sequenced in a study of vaccination and CD4 T cells after COVID-19. Concerning this clonotype itself: The antigen remains undetermined.

V lost 2 bases, J lost 6 bases, and 14 bases lay in between. The CDR3 sequence is 16 residues long. Germline assignment: CDR1 MGHRA and CDR2 YSYEKL. Cultured CD4+ T cell DNA was sequenced using the Oncomine TCR Beta short-read assay. TCRdb re-called the PCR reads through MiXCR, storing one row per CDR3 protein. Among 12,000 to 15,000 distinct CDR3 sequences listed, about 53% were seen once. Treatment reported: roughly 11-day PBMC culture with coronavirus spike peptide pools or control peptides (ViraFEST assay). The sequence was obtained from a human donor who had recovered from COVID-19. V and J are TRBV4-1 and TRBJ1-6, with a possible D match to TRBD1 (5 bases). The sample in question was CD4+ T cells from blood, cultured in vitro, obtained before SARS-CoV-2 vaccination. This CDR3 is CASSQSALTVNSPLHF. The CDR3 nucleotides are TGCGCCAGCAGCCAATCGGCACTGACAGTTAATTCACCCCTCCACTTT.